The 21 T cell receptor beta chains below were found in one sample sequenced in a study of blood T cells in healthy people across ages. For the second PCR, which ran for roughly 6 to 11 cycles, a sample-barcoded 5' primer and a J-beta primer mix were used. TCRdb recomputed calls from the 5' RACE reads with MiXCR, one row per CDR3 protein. The table records some 1,800,000 distinct CDR3 sequences, about two fifths of them present only once. Sequences were obtained from blood. Receptor source: a human donor in good health.

The J gene is TRBJ1-2, the V gene TRBV7-9; D unresolved. Trimming removed 5 bases at V and 2 bases at J, with 12 bases between. The CDR3 is 14 residues long. Looked up from germline, CDR1 is SEHNR and CDR2 is FQNEAQ (reference sequence). The CDR3 nucleotides are TGTGCCAGCAGCCTGATTTCCTACAACTATGGCTACACCTTC. This sequence encodes CASSLISYNYGYTF.

The gene calls are TRBV6-4 and TRBJ2-5; possibly TRBD2 for D (5 bases). Germline CDR1 MRHNA, CDR2 SNTAGT. This CDR3 contains 12 residues. Trimming took off 3 bases at V and 11 bases at J, with 13 bases between the two ends. The CDR3 sequence: CASSEYGNEQYF. DNA of the CDR3: TGTGCCAGCAGTGAATACGGGAATGAGCAGTACTTC.

This clonotype has a count of ten or more. The chain is built from TRBV4-3 and TRBJ1-2; no firm D call. Germline CDR1 LGHNA, CDR2 YSLEER. V lost 0 bases and J lost 5, with 10 bases in between. The CDR3 covers 14 residues. The CDR3 spells CASSQDLAGYGYTF. In DNA, the CDR3 is TGCGCCAGCAGCCAAGATTTGGCCGGGTATGGCTACACCTTC.

The V gene is TRBV11-1, the J gene TRBJ2-7; unclear D gene. Between the trimmed V and J ends, which lost 6 bases and 1 base, there was a span of 10 bases. This CDR3 is 13 amino acids long. Germline CDR1 and CDR2: SGHAT and FQDESV (reference sequence). This CDR3 is CASSFRESYEQYF. The CDR3 bases are TGTGCCAGCAGTTTCAGAGAATCCTACGAGCAGTACTTC.

The chain combines TRBV7-2 with TRBJ2-7; D is possibly TRBD1 (5 bases). The CDR3 runs to 15 residues. Germline-derived CDR1 and CDR2 are SGHTA and FQGNSA. V dropped 1 base and J dropped 3 bases, with 13 bases sitting between them. The CDR3, as DNA: TGTGCCAGCAGCTTAGAATATGACAGCATCTACGAGCAGTACTTC. Translated: CASSLEYDSIYEQYF.

The V gene is TRBV11-2, the J gene TRBJ1-1; tentatively, D is TRBD1 (6 bases). The V and J ends lost 0 bases and 3 bases respectively, with 11 bases between them. The germline CDR1 and CDR2 sequences are SGHAT and FQNNGV. This CDR3 is built from 15 residues. This CDR3 is CASSLEVGGYTEAFF. CDR3 in DNA: TGTGCCAGCAGCTTAGAAGTGGGGGGCTACACTGAAGCTTTCTTT.

This rearrangement joins TRBV7-2 to TRBJ2-3; unclear D gene. Between the trimmed V and J ends, which lost 6 bases and 6 bases, there was a span of 10 bases. CDR1 is SGHTA and CDR2 is FQGNSA in the germline V gene. This CDR3 comprises 12 residues. CDR3 DNA: TGTGCCAGCAGGTTAACGGATGATACGCAGTATTTT. The encoded protein is CASRLTDDTQYF. Variable domain in full (rest from reference TRBV7-2 and TRBJ2-3): GAGVSQSPSNKVTEKGKDVELRCDPISGHTALYWYRQSLGQGLEFLIYFQGNSAPDKSGLPSDRFSAERTGGSVSTLTIQRTQQEDSAVYLCASRLTDDTQYFGPGTRLTVL.

In DNA, the CDR3 is TGTGCCAGCAGCTTAGCCGGGACAGCTAGCCCCTACAATGAGCAGTTCTTC. Translation: CASSLAGTASPYNEQFF. The rearrangement uses TRBV7-9 and TRBJ2-1, with TRBD1 identical over 7 bases. CDR3 length equals 17 residues. CDR1 SEHNR and CDR2 FQNEAQ come from the germline V gene (reference sequence). The V gene end was trimmed by 0 bases and the J gene end by 2 bases; junction bases not matched to a gene: 7.

The chain uses TRBV6-1 and TRBJ1-5; 7 bases are shared with TRBD1. The length of the CDR3 is 15 residues. Germline CDR1 MNHNS, CDR2 SASEGT. V lost 6 bases to trimming and J lost 0 bases; unmatched junction nucleotides: 5. Here the CDR3 reads CASSVGTVSNQPQHF. The CDR3 DNA reads as TGTGCCAGCAGCGTCGGGACAGTTAGCAATCAGCCCCAGCATTTT.

This clonotype was seen just once. The chain couples TRBV14 to TRBJ1-2; D unclear. V lost 1 base, J lost 4 bases, and 10 bases lay in between. CDR3 size: 14 residues. The germline V gene has CDR1 SGHDN and CDR2 FVKESK. CDR3 sequence (DNA): TGTGCCAGCAGCCAAGCCGGACGGGCCTATGGCTACACCTTC. It specifies CASSQAGRAYGYTF.

The chain couples TRBV6-6 to TRBJ2-3; 12 nucleotides match TRBD1. Germline CDR1 reads MNHNY; CDR2 reads SVGAGI (reference sequence). The CDR3 totals 16 residues. With 5 bases clipped from V and 2 bases from J, the junction kept 5 bases outside the gene matches. The CDR3: CASSRGTGGFTDTQYF. The CDR3 DNA reads as TGTGCCAGCAGTCGCGGGACAGGGGGCTTCACAGATACGCAGTATTTT.

The rearrangement uses TRBV7-9 and TRBJ1-6; D gene ambiguous. Germline V gene sequence: CDR1 SEHNR, CDR2 FQNEAQ (reference sequence). This CDR3 spans 15 amino acids. Trimming cost V 0 bases and J 5 bases, with 8 bases left between them. The CDR3 DNA sequence: TGTGCCAGCAGCTTAGCCTCGACAAATAATTCACCCCTCCACTTT. It codes for CASSLASTNNSPLHF.

This clonotype was seen ten or more times. At one of its ends the junction is not consistent with the germline gene, which may arise from a read error. This chain uses TRBV9 with TRBJ2-1; 10 bases map to TRBD2. This CDR3 comprises 15 residues. In germline, CDR1 is SGDLS, CDR2 YYNGEE. CDR3 DNA sequence: TGCGCCAGCAGCTCTAGCGGGGGCTCCTACAATGAGCAGTTCTTC. Translating gives CASSSSGGSYNEQFF.

CDR3 in amino acids: CASSLAGLGFANVLTF. In DNA form, the CDR3 reads TGTGCCAGCAGCTTGGCGGGCCTGGGGTTCGCCAACGTCCTGACTTTC. The genes are TRBV5-5 and TRBJ2-6; D ambiguous. CDR1 is SGHKS and CDR2 is YYEKEE in the germline V gene (reference sequence). The CDR3 extends over 16 amino acids. Trimming shortened V by 0 bases and J by 7 bases, and 14 bases separated the two germline ends.

This clonotype was counted a few times. The CDR3 DNA sequence: TGCAGTGCCGAACCCGGGACAGGGATTGATGAGCAGTTCTTC. This sequence encodes CSAEPGTGIDEQFF. The rearrangement joins TRBV20-1 to TRBJ2-1, with 9 positions matching TRBD1. The J segment lost 8 bases and the V segment lost 6 bases, leaving 11 bases of the junction unmatched. Germline V gene sequence: CDR1 DFQATT, CDR2 SNEGSKA (reference sequence). The CDR3 is 14 residues long.

The gene calls are TRBV12-3 or TRBV12-4 and TRBJ1-2; D is undetermined. The CDR3 extends over 14 amino acids. V lost 3 bases, J lost 4 bases, and 12 bases lay in between. CDR3 coding DNA: TGTGCCAGCAGTTTGGGAAGAATCCCCTATGGCTACACCTTC. Amino acids: CASSLGRIPYGYTF.

The chain is built from TRBV24-1 and TRBJ1-5; D unclear. The germline gives CDR1 KGHDR, CDR2 SFDVKD. The CDR3 totals 13 residues. With 5 bases removed from V and 11 bases from J, the gap between germline ends came to 15 bases. CDR3 sequence reads: CATSANSAETQHF. DNA for the CDR3: TGTGCCACCAGTGCAAACAGTGCGGAGACCCAGCATTTT.

The chain carries TRBV25-1 and TRBJ2-4; D uncertain. Trimming left V 4 bases short and J 7 bases short, with 14 bases between. Germline assignment: CDR1 MGHDK and CDR2 SYGVNS. The CDR3 is made up of 14 amino acids. CDR3 loop: CASSGPINGNIQYF. The CDR3 nucleotides are TGTGCCAGCAGTGGCCCGATTAACGGGAACATTCAGTACTTC. Full variable domain (rest looked up from reference TRBV25-1 and TRBJ2-4): EADIYQTPRYLVIGTGKKITLECSQTMGHDKMYWYQQDPGMELHLIHYSYGVNSTEKGDLSSESTVSRIRTEHFPLTLESARPSHTSQYLCASSGPINGNIQYFGAGTRLSVL.

The table lists this clonotype with a count of one. The conserved final phenylalanine or tryptophan is absent from the CDR3, which likely points to a read error. This sequence joins TRBV7-9 and TRBJ1-2, with TRBD1 matching over 7 bases. The CDR3 length is 12 residues. Germline lookup yields CDR1 SEHNR and CDR2 FQNEAQ (reference sequence). The V and J ends lost 5 bases and 7 bases, in that order; junction bases with no gene match: 4. This chain's CDR3 is CASSETGFGYTL. CDR3 nucleotides: TGTGCCAGCAGCGAGACAGGGTTTGGCTACACCTTA.

This clonotype was found a few times. The CDR3 DNA reads TGTGCCATCAGTGTCGAGGAGATCTATGGCTACACCTTC. Translation gives CAISVEEIYGYTF. The chain combines TRBV10-3 with TRBJ1-2; no clear D. The CDR3 consists of 13 residues. From germline, CDR1 is ENHRY and CDR2 SYGVKD. V was clipped by 4 bases and J by 4 bases, with 10 bases between them.

The sample holds a few counts of this clonotype. The chain is built from TRBV29-1 and TRBJ2-2; D remains unclear. The germline V gene has CDR1 SQVTM and CDR2 ANQGSEA. V was clipped by 3 bases and J by 6 bases, with 8 bases between them. This CDR3 is 12 amino acids long. The CDR3 region is CSVEGDSGELFF. DNA of the CDR3: TGCAGCGTTGAGGGCGACTCCGGGGAGCTGTTTTTT.